These 7 T cell receptor beta chains were all obtained from the same sample, sequenced in a study of cytomegalovirus exposure and HLA in healthy donors. Using immunoSEQ multiplex PCR, the repertoire was profiled, and TCRdb retains in-frame clones only, with some absent. The table lists some 98,000 clones, around 85% of them singletons. Source material: PBMCs. These receptor sequences come from a woman in her 30s in good health and CMV-seronegative.

This clone was seen many times. The chain couples TRBV29-1 to TRBJ1-1, with TRBD1 as a possible D gene (5 bases). The germline V and J ends were trimmed by 4 bases and 7 bases, with 19 bases remaining between them. Germline lookup yields CDR1 SQVTM and CDR2 ANQGSEA. The CDR3 covers 14 residues. The CDR3: CSVVGWGRRHEAFF. The CDR3 nucleotides read TGCAGCGTTGTTGGGTGGGGCAGGAGACATGAAGCTTTCTTT. Supplemented by reference TRBV29-1 and TRBJ1-1, the full variable domain reads SAVISQKPSRDICQRGTSLTIQCQVDSQVTMMFWYRQQPGQSLTLIATANQGSEATYESGFVIDKFPISRPNLTFSTLTVSNMSPEDSSIYLCSVVGWGRRHEAFFGQGTRLTVV.

The gene calls are TRBV9 and TRBJ2-7; 7 positions agree with TRBD2. Per germline, CDR1 SGDLS and CDR2 YYNGEE. The J segment lost 2 bases and the V segment lost 7 bases, leaving 9 bases of the junction unmatched. This CDR3 spans 14 amino acids. CDR3 sequence: CASGEGERTYEQYF. CDR3 nucleotides: TGTGCCAGCGGGGAGGGAGAGAGGACCTACGAGCAGTACTTC.

The chain links TRBV7-8 to TRBJ2-1; 13 nucleotides align to TRBD2. Unmatched junction bases numbered 11, after V lost 5 bases and J lost 10 bases. The CDR3 covers 16 residues. Per the germline V gene, CDR1 is SGHVS and CDR2 is FQNEAQ. CDR3 coding DNA: TGTGCCAGCAGCCCCCGGACTAGCGGGGGTGAAACGGAGCAGTTCTTC. Its translation is CASSPRTSGGETEQFF.

The chain recombines TRBV6-1 with TRBJ1-2; weak D call: TRBD1 (5 bases). CDR3 size: 14 residues. V was cut by 0 bases and J by 8 bases, with 13 bases left in between. The V gene's germline CDR1 is MNHNS and CDR2 SASEGT. The CDR3 sequence is CASSEAGEGQGYTF. The CDR3 DNA reads TGTGCCAGCAGTGAAGCGGGGGAGGGGCAGGGCTACACCTTC.

This rearrangement joins TRBV6-4 to TRBJ1-1; 8 positions match TRBD1. Trimming removed 6 bases from V and 5 bases from J; junction bases left unmatched: 5. The CDR3 extends over 13 amino acids. CDR1 and CDR2 from the germline V gene are MRHNA and SNTAGT. CDR3 residues: CASRGQVGTEAFF. The CDR3 coding sequence is TGTGCCAGCAGGGGACAGGTGGGAACTGAAGCTTTCTTT.

The rearrangement joins TRBV10-2 to TRBJ1-2; D gene uncertain. This CDR3 has 13 residues. The V and J ends lost 7 bases and 4 bases respectively, with 13 bases between them. Germline-derived CDR1 and CDR2 are WSHSY and SAAADI. The CDR3 reads CASKGRSFYGYTF. Written as DNA, the CDR3 is TGCGCCAGCAAAGGCCGGAGCTTCTATGGCTACACCTTC.

V usage is TRBV19 and J usage is TRBJ1-2, with TRBD1 matching 9 bases. CDR3 length: 14 amino acids. Looked up from germline, CDR1 is LNHDA and CDR2 is SQIVND (reference sequence). CDR3 region: CASARDRAFYGYTF. The CDR3, as DNA: TGTGCATCAGCCCGGGACAGGGCGTTCTATGGCTACACCTTC. Variable domain in full (rest from reference TRBV19 and TRBJ1-2): DGGITQSPKYLFRKEGQNVTLSCEQNLNHDAMYWYRQDPGQGLRLIYYSQIVNDFQKGDIAEGYSVSREKKESFPLTVTSAQKNPTAFYLCASARDRAFYGYTFGSGTRLTVV.